Each of the 5 T cell receptor beta chains below was sequenced from the same sample in a study of shared T cell receptors in the human thymus. Sequenced by immunoSEQ multiplex PCR; TCRdb stores in-frame clones only, minus some. Seen here are some 700,000 clones, approximately 85% observed once, and the top ten hold roughly 0.01%. These data also formed part of another study, on human thymus T cells.

The sequenced sample consisted of thymocytes. These receptors originate from a girl under three years old with a congenital heart defect.

The chain employs TRBV28 and TRBJ2-5, with 13 bases that match TRBD2. V lost 4 bases, J lost 4 bases, and 12 bases stayed unmatched. This CDR3 spans 18 amino acids. The germline gives CDR1 MDHEN, CDR2 SYDVKM. DNA of the CDR3: TGTGCCAGCAGTTCAAGACTAGCGGGGGGTCGTGTGGGAGAGACCCAGTACTTC. Translation gives CASSSRLAGGRVGETQYF. The variable domain in full, with the rest retrieved from reference TRBV28 and TRBJ2-5, is DVKVTQSSRYLVKRTGEKVFLECVQDMDHENMFWYRQDPGLGLRLIYFSYDVKMKEKGDIPEGYSVSREKKERFSLILESASTNQTSMYLCASSSRLAGGRVGETQYFGPGTRLLVL.

This clone is a singleton in its sample. This sequence joins TRBV10-1 and TRBJ2-1; the D gene is possibly TRBD1 (6 bases). V was clipped by 4 bases and J by 2 bases, with 9 bases between them. The germline CDR1 and CDR2 sequences are WNHNN and SYGVQD (reference sequence). This CDR3 is 14 amino acids long. CDR3 DNA: TGCGCCAGCAGTGTTCAGGGGACCTACAATGAGCAGTTCTTC. Its protein product is CASSVQGTYNEQFF.

This clone was counted between two and nine times. The genes are TRBV7-9 and TRBJ2-7; 7 nucleotides agree with TRBD1. V dropped 6 bases and J dropped 2; count of bases not matched to a gene: 10. The CDR3 totals 15 residues. Germline CDR1 reads SEHNR; CDR2 reads FQNEAQ (reference sequence). The CDR3 DNA follows: TGTGCCAGCAGACAAGTTGGACAGGCTCCCTACGAGCAGTACTTC. Translating gives CASRQVGQAPYEQYF.

V usage is TRBV27 and J usage is TRBJ1-5, with a tentative D call TRBD1 (6 bases). The CDR3 loop spans 14 amino acids. Germline lookup yields CDR1 MNHEY and CDR2 SMNVEV (reference sequence). V was clipped by 6 bases and J by 10 bases, with 19 bases between them. The CDR3 here is CASRLGQLGHPQHF. The CDR3 coding sequence is TGTGCCAGCAGGCTAGGACAGCTGGGTCATCCCCAGCATTTT.

This clone was counted only a few times. The chain has TRBV5-1 and TRBJ2-4; D possibly corresponds to TRBD2 (5 bases). The germline CDR1 and CDR2 sequences are SGHRS and YFSETQ. V was trimmed by 0 bases and J by 1 base, leaving 11 bases between them. CDR3 length equals 16 residues. In DNA, the CDR3 is TGCGCCAGCAGCTTGGCCCAGCGGTCCGCCAAAAACATTCAGTACTTC. Its protein product is CASSLAQRSAKNIQYF. Variable domain in full (rest from reference TRBV5-1 and TRBJ2-4): KAGVTQTPRYLIKTRGQQVTLSCSPISGHRSVSWYQQTPGQGLQFLFEYFSETQRNKGNFPGRFSGRQFSNSRSEMNVSTLELGDSALYLCASSLAQRSAKNIQYFGAGTRLSVL.